Listed here is a single T cell receptor beta chain. Which antigen it targets is not known. One junction end disagrees with the germline gene, perhaps due to a read error. Based on the germline V gene, the CDR1 and CDR2 sequences are MGHRA and YSYEKL. The CDR3 covers 15 residues, taking in both the cysteine and the phenylalanine. Only the CDR3 part of the read is kept: 45 bases, read in frame from the first base. This sample is part of a study of graft-versus-host responses after intestinal transplantation (dated by TCRdb to the early 2020s). Background on the whole study: The transplants that recipients received were multivisceral, liver-intestinal, or isolated intestinal. A cohort of under 30 intestinal transplant recipients, including one retransplant, was enrolled, and 3 patients lacking pretransplant specimens were excluded. Donor T cell macrochimerism was defined as a peak of at least 4% donor T cells among recipient peripheral blood mononuclear cells. To identify alloreactive clones, pre-transplant mixed lymphocyte reaction products were sequenced and compared with unstimulated pre-transplant donor and recipient T cells. Samples from three later patients were sequenced in-house on an Illumina MiSeq with MiXCR processing rather than by the commercial service. After intestinal transplantation, graft-versus-host and host-versus-graft alloreactive T cell clones in the graft, circulation and bone marrow were tracked using bulk TCR-beta CDR3 sequencing. Every recipient was given anti-thymocyte globulin induction, followed by roughly 3 years of maintenance tacrolimus and steroids.

Here is what the overall study found, with its caveats: GvH clones turned up in recipient bone marrow, with some appearing earlier in ileal mucosa or blood, a pattern consistent with an intestinal mucosal origin. Early after transplant, peak levels of circulating GvH clones were associated with declines in HvG clones. Conclusions were limited by the relatively low number and heterogeneity of intestinal transplant patients. High GvH to HvG T cell clonal ratios were observed in the allografts of patients with donor T cell macrochimerism.

Explained via the paper, the time point label denotes: cells obtained before transplantation from donor or recipient. CD3+CD4+ and CD3+CD8+ populations were FACS-sorted from unstimulated pre-transplant donor and recipient cells taken from spleen or lymph nodes. The method was the immunoSEQ multiplex PCR assay. For most patients, genomic DNA was isolated with the Qiagen DNeasy Blood and Tissue Kit and sent frozen to Adaptive Biotechnologies for TCR sequencing. Adaptive Biotechnologies carried out high-throughput TCR-beta CDR3 sequencing of genomic DNA for most patients. In the source study's methods: TCR sequencing data for 18 patients were retrieved from Adaptive's ImmunoSEQ software; a few other patients were processed with MiXCR and VDJtools. To correct CD4 versus CD8 sorting errors, sequences present in both subsets at a frequency ratio below 5:1 were removed. CDR3 nucleotide sequences shared between donor and recipient were removed because the origin of such sequences could not be assigned. Alloreactive clones required at least 2-fold expansion over unstimulated cells and minimum CFSE-low frequency of 0.002% (template counts) or 0.001% (read counts). Mappable clones were those detected in sequenced pre-transplant spleen, lymph node, or MLR CFSE-low populations of the donor or recipient. Cumulative frequency of alloreactive clones was calculated as a percentage of all sequences weighted by copy number. TCRdb's version of the immuneACCESS table is confined to in-frame rearrangements and falls short of the full clone set. An unresolved V gene accounts for under half of the shortfall where checked; the remainder is of unknown origin. The V and J calls and clone size come from that table; D and trimming were worked out from the DNA. The sample table holds roughly 93,000 clones, of which roughly 91% were seen once. Less than 0.6% of the sample lies in the top ten.

The chain is assembled from TRBV4-1 and TRBJ2-7; TRBD2 lines up with 9 middle nucleotides. This specimen was unstimulated CD8+ T cells sorted from spleen or lymph node cells, taken before intestinal transplant. The TCR sequence derives from a human donor who received an intestinal transplant. The CDR3 sequence is CASSQAGGDSYEQYF. The nucleotide sequence is given as TGTGCCAGCAGCCAAGCGGGGGGCGACTCCTACGAGCAGTACTTC.